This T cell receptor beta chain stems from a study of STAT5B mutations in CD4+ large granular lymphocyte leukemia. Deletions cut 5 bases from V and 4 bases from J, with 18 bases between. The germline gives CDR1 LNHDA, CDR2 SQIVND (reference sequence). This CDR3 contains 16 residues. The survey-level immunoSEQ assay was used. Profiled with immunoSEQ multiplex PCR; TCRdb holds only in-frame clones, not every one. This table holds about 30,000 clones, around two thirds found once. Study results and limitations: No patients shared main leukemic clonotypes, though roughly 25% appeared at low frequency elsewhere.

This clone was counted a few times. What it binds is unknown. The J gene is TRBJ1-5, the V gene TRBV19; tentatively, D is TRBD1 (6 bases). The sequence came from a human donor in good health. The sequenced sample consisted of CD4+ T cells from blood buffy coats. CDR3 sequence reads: CASSGHAGVLNQPQHF. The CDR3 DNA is TGTGCCAGTAGTGGGCATGCAGGGGTCTTGAATCAGCCCCAGCATTTT.